This T cell receptor beta chain was identified in a study of blood T cells in healthy people across ages. Notes on the study in general: Fewer expanded clones and more diversity marked long-lived versus aged donors. Per-million-T-cell TCR beta diversity fell roughly linearly with age.

A second PCR of about 7 to 12 cycles used a sample-barcoded 5' primer and a J-beta primer mix. Template switching added a 12-random-nucleotide identifier to every cDNA molecule. TCRdb redid the calling of the 5' RACE reads with MiXCR, one entry per CDR3 protein. The repertoire holds over a million distinct CDR3 sequences, with 35% to 45% as singletons. The germline V and J ends were trimmed by 3 bases and 7 bases, with 12 bases remaining between them. Germline loops: CDR1 LGHDT, CDR2 YNNKEL (reference sequence). The CDR3 contains 14 residues. This clonotype has more than one count but fewer than ten. Its antigen is unidentified.

The receptor's source is a woman aged 18 to 35 in good health. The source material was blood. V and J are TRBV3-1 and TRBJ1-4; D call uncertain. The CDR3: CASSQRTPGEKLFF. The DNA of the CDR3 is TGTGCCAGCAGCCAGAGGACCCCGGGTGAAAAACTGTTTTTT.